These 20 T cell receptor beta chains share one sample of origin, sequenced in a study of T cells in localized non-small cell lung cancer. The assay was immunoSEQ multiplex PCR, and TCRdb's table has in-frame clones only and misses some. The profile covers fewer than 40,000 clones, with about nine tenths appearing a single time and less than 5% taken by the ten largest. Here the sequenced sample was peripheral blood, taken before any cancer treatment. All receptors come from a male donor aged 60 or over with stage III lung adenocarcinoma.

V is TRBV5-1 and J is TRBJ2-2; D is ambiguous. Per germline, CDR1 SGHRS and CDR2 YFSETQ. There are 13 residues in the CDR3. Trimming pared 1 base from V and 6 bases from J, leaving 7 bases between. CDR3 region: CASSLLSAGELFF. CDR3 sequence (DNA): TGCGCCAGCAGCTTGCTCAGCGCCGGGGAGCTGTTTTTT.

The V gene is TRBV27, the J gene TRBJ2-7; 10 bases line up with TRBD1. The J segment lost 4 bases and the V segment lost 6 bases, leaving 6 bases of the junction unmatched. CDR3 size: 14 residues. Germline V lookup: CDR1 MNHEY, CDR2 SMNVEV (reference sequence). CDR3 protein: CASSLGQGGYEQYF. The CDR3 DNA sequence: TGTGCCAGCAGCCTAGGACAGGGGGGTTACGAGCAGTACTTC.

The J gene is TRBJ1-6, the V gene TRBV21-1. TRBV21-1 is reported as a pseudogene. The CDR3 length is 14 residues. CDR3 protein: CASSKNRRNSPLHF. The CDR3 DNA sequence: TGTGCCAGCAGCAAAAATAGGAGGAATTCACCCCTCCACTTT.

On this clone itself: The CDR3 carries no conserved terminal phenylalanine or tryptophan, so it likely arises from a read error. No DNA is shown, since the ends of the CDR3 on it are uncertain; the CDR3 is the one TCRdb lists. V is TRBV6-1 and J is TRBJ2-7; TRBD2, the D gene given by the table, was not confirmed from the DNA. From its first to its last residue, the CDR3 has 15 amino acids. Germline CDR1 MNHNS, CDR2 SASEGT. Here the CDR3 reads CASSAASAGSQQYFG.

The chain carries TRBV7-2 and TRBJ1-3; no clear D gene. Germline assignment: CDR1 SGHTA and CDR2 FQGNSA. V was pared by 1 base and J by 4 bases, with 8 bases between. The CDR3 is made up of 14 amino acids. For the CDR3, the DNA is TGTGCCAGCAGCTTAGGGAGCTTCGGAAACACCATATATTTT. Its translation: CASSLGSFGNTIYF.

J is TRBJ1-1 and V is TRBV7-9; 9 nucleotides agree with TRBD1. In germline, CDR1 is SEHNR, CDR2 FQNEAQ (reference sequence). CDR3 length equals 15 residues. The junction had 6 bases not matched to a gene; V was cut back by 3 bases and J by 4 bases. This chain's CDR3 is CASSLPGQGITEAFF. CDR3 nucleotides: TGTGCCAGCAGCTTGCCCGGACAGGGGATCACTGAAGCTTTCTTT.

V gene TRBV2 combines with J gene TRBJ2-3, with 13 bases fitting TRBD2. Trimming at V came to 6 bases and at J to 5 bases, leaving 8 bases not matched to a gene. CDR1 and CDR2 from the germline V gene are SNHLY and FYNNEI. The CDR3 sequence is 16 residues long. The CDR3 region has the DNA TGTGCCAGCAGGGGGGGGACTAGCGGGAAAGGAGATACGCAGTATTTT. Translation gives CASRGGTSGKGDTQYF. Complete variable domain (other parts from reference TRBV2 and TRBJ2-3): EPEVTQTPSHQVTQMGQEVILRCVPISNHLYFYWYRQILGQKVEFLVSFYNNEISEKSEIFDDQFSVERPDGSNFTLKIRSTKLEDSAMYFCASRGGTSGKGDTQYFGPGTRLTVL.

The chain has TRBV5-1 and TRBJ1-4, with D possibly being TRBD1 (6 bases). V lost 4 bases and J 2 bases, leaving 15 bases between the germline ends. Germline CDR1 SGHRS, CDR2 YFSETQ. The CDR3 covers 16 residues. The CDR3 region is CASSPIVGGTNEKLFF. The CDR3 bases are TGCGCCAGCAGCCCGATAGTGGGGGGCACTAATGAAAAACTGTTTTTT.

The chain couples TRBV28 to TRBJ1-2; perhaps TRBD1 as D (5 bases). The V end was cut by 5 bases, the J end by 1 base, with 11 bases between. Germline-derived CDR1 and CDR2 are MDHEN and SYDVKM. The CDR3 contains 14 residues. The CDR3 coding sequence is TGTGCCAGCAGTCAGGGAGCGGGTAACTATGGCTACACCTTC. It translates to CASSQGAGNYGYTF.

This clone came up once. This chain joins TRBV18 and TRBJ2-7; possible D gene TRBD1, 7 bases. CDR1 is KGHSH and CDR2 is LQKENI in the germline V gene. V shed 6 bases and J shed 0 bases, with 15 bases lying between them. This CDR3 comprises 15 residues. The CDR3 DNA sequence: TGTGCCAGCTCCCGCGGGACAGCCTTCTCCTACGAGCAGTACTTC. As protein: CASSRGTAFSYEQYF.

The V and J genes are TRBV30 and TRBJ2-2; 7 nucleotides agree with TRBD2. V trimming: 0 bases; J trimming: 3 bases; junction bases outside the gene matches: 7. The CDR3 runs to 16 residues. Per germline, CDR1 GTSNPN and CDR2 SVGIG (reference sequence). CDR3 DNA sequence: TGTGCCTGGAGTGTACTAGGAGCGGGATACACCGGGGAGCTGTTTTTT. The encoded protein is CAWSVLGAGYTGELFF.

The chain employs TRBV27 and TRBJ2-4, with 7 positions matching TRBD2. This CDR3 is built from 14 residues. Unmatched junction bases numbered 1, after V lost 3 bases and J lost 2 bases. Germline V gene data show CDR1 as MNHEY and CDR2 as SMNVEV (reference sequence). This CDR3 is CASSLGGSKNIQYF. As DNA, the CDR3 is TGTGCCAGCAGTTTGGGGGGGTCCAAAAACATTCAGTACTTC.

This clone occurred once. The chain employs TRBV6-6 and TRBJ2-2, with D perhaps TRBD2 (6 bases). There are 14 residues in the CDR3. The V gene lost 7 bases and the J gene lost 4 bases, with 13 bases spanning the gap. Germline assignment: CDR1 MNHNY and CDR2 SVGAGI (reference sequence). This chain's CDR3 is CASIRGSGTGELFF. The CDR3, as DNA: TGTGCCAGCATTCGGGGGTCGGGCACCGGGGAGCTGTTTTTT.

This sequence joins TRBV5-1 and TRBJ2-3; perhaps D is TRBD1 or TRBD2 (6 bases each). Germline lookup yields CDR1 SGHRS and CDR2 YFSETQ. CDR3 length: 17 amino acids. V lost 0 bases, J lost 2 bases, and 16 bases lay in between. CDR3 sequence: CASSLERGATPTDTQYF. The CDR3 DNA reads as TGCGCCAGCAGCTTGGAGAGGGGGGCGACCCCCACAGATACGCAGTATTTT.

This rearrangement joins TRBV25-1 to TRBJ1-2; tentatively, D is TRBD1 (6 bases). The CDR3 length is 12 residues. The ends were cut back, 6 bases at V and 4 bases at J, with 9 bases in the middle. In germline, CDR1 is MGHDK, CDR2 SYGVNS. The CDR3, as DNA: TGTGCCAGCAGGGACAGCCTCTATGGCTACACCTTC. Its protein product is CASRDSLYGYTF.

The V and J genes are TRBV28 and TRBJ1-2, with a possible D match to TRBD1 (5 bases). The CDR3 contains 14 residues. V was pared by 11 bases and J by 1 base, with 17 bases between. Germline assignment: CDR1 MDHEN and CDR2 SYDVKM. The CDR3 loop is CAVSRDFINYGYTF. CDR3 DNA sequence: TGTGCCGTAAGCAGGGATTTTATTAACTATGGCTACACCTTC.

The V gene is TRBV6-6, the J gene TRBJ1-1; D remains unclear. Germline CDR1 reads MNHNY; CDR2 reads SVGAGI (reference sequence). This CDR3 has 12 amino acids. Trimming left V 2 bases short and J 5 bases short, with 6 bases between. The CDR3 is CASSYRETEAFF. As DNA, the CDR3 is TGTGCCAGCAGTTACCGGGAAACTGAAGCTTTCTTT.

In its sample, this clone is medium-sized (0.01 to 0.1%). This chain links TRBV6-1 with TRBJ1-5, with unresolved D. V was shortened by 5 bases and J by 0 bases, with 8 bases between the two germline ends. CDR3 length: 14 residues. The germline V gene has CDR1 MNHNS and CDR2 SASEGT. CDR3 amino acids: CASSYTVSNQPQHF. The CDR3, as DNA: TGTGCCAGCAGTTATACAGTTAGCAATCAGCCCCAGCATTTT.

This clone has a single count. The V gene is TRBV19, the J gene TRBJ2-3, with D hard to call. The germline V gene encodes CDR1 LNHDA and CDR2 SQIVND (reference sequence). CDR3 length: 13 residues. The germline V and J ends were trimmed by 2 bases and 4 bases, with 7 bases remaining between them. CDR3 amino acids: CASSIMTADTQYF. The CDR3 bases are TGTGCCAGTAGTATAATGACGGCAGATACGCAGTATTTT.

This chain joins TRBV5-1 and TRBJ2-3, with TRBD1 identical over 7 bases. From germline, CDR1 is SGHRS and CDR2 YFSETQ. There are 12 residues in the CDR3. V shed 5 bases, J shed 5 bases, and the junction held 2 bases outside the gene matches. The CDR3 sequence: CASRQGLDTQYF. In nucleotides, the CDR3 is TGCGCCAGCAGACAGGGGTTAGATACGCAGTATTTT.